This T cell receptor beta chain was identified during a study of T cell changes during pregnancy in multiple sclerosis. Measured with immunoSEQ multiplex PCR; TCRdb has only the in-frame clones, and not every one. The repertoire consists of about 67,000 clones, with about 91% occurring once and the leading ten covering 2.3%. The germline V gene has CDR1 SGHDT and CDR2 YYEEEE. The CDR3 runs 17 residues. V lost 4 bases and J lost 3; bases outside the gene matches: 13. The origin of this receptor is a female donor with multiple sclerosis, enrolled in a pregnancy study. Sequencing was performed on peripheral blood, taken in the first trimester of pregnancy. V is TRBV5-6 and J is TRBJ1-3; 7 nucleotides align to TRBD1. The CDR3 DNA reads TGTGCCAGCAGCCCCCAAAAAGAAGGGGGCTATGGAAACACCATATATTTT. Amino acid sequence: CASSPQKEGGYGNTIYF.